A single T cell receptor (beta chain) is shown here with its context. Antigen: not known. These data are taken from a study of cytomegalovirus exposure and HLA in healthy donors. Broader study findings: The classifier reportedly diagnosed cytomegalovirus status with high sensitivity and specificity.

In nominal health when sampled, donors likely had unrecorded immune exposures nonetheless. PCR amplification relied on 60 Vbeta primers (plus 13 Jbeta primers). The method was immunoSEQ multiplex PCR; TCRdb's version includes in-frame clones alone and lacks a portion of them. Here the sample spans about 93,000 clones, around three quarters being singletons. The sequenced sample was PBMCs. This TCR was recovered from a man in his thirties or forties in good health and CMV-seronegative.

CDR3 amino acids: CASSSTDQNTEAFF. In DNA, the CDR3 is TGTGCCAGCAGCTCTACAGACCAGAACACTGAAGCTTTCTTT. The V gene is TRBV5-4, the J gene TRBJ1-1; D uncertain. Germline assignment: CDR1 SGHNT and CDR2 YYREEE (reference sequence). The CDR3 is 14 residues long. The germline V and J ends were trimmed by 3 bases and 1 base, with 10 bases remaining between them. Full variable domain (remainder filled in from reference TRBV5-4 and TRBJ1-1): ETGVTQSPTHLIKTRGQQVTLRCSSQSGHNTVSWYQQALGQGPQFIFQYYREEENGRGNFPPRFSGLQFPNYSSELNVNALELDDSALYLCASSSTDQNTEAFFGQGTRLTVV.